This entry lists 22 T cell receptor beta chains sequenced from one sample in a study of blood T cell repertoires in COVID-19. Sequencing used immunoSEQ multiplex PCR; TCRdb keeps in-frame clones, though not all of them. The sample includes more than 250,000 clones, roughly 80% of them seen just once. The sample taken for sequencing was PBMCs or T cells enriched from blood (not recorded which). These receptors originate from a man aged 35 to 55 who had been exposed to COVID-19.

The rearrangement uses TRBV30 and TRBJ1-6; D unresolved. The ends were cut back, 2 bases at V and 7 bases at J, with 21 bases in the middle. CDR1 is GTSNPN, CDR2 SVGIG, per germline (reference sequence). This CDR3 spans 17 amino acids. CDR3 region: CAWSPIQRASDNSPLHF. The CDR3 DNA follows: TGTGCCTGGAGTCCCATTCAGAGGGCTTCAGACAATTCACCCCTCCACTTT.

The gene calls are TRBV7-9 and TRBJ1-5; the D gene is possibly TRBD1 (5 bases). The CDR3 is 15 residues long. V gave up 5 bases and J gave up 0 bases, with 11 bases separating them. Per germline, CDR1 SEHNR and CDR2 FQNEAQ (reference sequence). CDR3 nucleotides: TGTGCCAGCAGCCCCCCGGGGGTTAGCAATCAGCCCCAGCATTTT. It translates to CASSPPGVSNQPQHF.

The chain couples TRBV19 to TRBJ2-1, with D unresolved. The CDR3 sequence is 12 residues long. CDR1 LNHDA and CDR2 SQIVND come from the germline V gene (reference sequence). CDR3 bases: TGTGCGACCGGCGTGGGCATTGGTGAGCAGTTCTTC. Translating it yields CATGVGIGEQFF.

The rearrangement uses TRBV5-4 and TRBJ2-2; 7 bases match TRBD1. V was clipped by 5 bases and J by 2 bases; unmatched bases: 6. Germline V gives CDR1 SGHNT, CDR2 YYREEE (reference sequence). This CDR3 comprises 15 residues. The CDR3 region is CASRSTGANTGELFF. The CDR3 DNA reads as TGTGCCAGCAGATCAACAGGGGCCAACACCGGGGAGCTGTTTTTT.

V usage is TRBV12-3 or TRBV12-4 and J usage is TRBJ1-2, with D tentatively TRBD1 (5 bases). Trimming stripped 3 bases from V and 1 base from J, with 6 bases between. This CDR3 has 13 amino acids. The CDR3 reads CASSFQGNYGYTF. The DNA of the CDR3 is TGTGCCAGCAGTTTCCAGGGTAACTATGGCTACACCTTC.

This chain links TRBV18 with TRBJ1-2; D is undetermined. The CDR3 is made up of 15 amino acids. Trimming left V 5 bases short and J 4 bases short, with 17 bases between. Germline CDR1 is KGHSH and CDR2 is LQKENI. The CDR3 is CASSSSTRNSYGYTF. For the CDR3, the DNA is TGTGCCAGCTCATCCTCGACACGGAACAGCTATGGCTACACCTTC. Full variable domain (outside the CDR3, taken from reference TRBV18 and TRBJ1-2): NAGVMQNPRHLVRRRGQEARLRCSPMKGHSHVYWYRQLPEEGLKFMVYLQKENIIDESGMPKERFSAEFPKEGPSILRIQQVVRGDSAAYFCASSSSTRNSYGYTFGSGTRLTVV.

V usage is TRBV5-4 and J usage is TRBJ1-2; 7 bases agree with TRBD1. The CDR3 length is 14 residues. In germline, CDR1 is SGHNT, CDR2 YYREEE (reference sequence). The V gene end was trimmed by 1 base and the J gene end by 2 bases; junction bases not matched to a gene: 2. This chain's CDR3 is CASSLLQGNYGYTF. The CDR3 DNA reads TGTGCCAGCAGCTTGTTACAGGGGAACTATGGCTACACCTTC.

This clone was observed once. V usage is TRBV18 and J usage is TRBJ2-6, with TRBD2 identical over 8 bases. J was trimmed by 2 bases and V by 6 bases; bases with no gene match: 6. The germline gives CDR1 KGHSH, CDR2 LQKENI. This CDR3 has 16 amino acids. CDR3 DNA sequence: TGTGCCAGCTCCAACCGGGGGGGCGCTGGGGCCAACGTCCTGACTTTC. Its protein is CASSNRGGAGANVLTF.

Here the CDR3 reads CASSLGVWLGQEDTGELFF. In nucleotides, the CDR3 is TGTGCCAGCAGCTTAGGGGTATGGCTGGGACAGGAGGACACCGGGGAGCTGTTTTTT. The V gene is TRBV11-2, the J gene TRBJ2-2, with TRBD1 matching 8 bases. Germline lookup yields CDR1 SGHAT and CDR2 FQNNGV. This CDR3 is built from 19 residues. V trimming: 1 base; J trimming: 3 bases; junction bases outside the gene matches: 13.

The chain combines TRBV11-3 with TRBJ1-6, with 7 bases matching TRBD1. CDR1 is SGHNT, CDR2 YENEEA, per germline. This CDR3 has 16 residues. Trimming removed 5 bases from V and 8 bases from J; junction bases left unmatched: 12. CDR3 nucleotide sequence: TGTGCCAGCAGCAACGGACAGGTTTGGAGGGATTCACCCCTCCACTTT. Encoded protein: CASSNGQVWRDSPLHF.

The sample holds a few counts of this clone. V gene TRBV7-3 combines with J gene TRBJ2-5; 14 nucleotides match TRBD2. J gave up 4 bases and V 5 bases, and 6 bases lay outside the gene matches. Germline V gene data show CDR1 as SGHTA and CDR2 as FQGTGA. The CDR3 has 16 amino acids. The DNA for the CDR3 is TGTGCCAGCAGCCAAGGGACTAGCGGGAGTCGAGAGACCCAGTACTTC. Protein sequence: CASSQGTSGSRETQYF.

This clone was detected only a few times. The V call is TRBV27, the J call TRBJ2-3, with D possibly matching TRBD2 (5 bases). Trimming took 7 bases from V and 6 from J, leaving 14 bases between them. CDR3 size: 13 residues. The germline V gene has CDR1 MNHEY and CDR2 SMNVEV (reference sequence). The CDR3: CASKGGSGDTQYF. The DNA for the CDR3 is TGTGCCAGCAAAGGTGGCTCGGGGGATACGCAGTATTTT.

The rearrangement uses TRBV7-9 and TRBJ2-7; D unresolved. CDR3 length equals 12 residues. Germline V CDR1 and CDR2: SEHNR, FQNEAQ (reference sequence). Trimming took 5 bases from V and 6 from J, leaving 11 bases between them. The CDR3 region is CASSVQVTEQYF. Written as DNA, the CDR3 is TGTGCCAGCAGCGTCCAGGTTACCGAGCAGTACTTC.

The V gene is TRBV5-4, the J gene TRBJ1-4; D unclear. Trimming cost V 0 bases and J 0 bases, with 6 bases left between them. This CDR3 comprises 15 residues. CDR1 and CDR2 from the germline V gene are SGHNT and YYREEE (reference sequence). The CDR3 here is CASSLGGTTNEKLFF. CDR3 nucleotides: TGTGCCAGCAGCTTGGGCGGAACAACTAATGAAAAACTGTTTTTT.

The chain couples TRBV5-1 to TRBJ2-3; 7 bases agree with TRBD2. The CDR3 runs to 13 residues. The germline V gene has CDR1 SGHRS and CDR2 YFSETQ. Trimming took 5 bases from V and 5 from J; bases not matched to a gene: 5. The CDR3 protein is CASRTGTIDTQYF. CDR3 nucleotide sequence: TGCGCCAGCAGAACCGGGACTATAGATACGCAGTATTTT.

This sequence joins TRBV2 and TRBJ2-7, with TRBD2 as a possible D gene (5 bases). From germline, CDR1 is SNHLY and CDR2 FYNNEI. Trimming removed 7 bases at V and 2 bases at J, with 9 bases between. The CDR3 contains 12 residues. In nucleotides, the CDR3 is TGTGCCAGCACGGAGAGGGCCTACGAGCAGTACTTC. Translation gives CASTERAYEQYF.

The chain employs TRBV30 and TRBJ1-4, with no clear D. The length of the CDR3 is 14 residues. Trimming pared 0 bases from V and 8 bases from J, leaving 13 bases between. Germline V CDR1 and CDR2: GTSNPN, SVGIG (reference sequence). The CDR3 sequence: CAWSVGSANEKLFF. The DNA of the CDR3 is TGTGCCTGGAGTGTAGGCAGCGCCAACGAAAAACTGTTTTTT.

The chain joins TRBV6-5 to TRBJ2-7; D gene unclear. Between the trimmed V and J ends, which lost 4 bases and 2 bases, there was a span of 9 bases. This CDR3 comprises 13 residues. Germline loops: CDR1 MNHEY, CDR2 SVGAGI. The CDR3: CASSLIPAYEQYF. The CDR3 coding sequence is TGTGCCAGCAGTTTAATCCCCGCCTACGAGCAGTACTTC.

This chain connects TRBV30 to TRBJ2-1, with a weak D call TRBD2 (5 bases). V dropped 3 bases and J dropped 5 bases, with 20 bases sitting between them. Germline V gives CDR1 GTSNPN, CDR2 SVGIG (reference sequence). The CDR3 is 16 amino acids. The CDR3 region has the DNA TGTGCCTGGAGGAAGAGGGTTCTAACAACAAACAATGAGCAGTTCTTC. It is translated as CAWRKRVLTTNNEQFF.

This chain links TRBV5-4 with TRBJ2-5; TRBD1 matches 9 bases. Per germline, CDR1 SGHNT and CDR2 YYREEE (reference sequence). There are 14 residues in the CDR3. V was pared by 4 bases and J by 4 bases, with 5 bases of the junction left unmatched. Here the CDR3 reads CASSVQGARETQYF. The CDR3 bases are TGTGCCAGCAGCGTACAGGGGGCGCGAGAGACCCAGTACTTC.

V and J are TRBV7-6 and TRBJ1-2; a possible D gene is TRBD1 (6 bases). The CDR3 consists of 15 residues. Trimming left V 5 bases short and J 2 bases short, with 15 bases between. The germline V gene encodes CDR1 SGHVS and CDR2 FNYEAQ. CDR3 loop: CASSPRTESNYGYTF. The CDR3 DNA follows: TGTGCCAGCAGCCCCCGGACAGAGTCCAACTATGGCTACACCTTC.

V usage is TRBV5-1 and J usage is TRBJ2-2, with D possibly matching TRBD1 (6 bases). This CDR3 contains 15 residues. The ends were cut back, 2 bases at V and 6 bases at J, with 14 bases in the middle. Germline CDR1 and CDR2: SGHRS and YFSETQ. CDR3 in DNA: TGCGCCAGCAGCTTACGGTCAAACAGGGCCGGGGAGCTGTTTTTT. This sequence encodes CASSLRSNRAGELFF.